This T cell receptor beta chain came from a study of T cell changes during pregnancy in multiple sclerosis. With 5 bases clipped from V and 8 bases from J, the junction kept 5 bases outside the gene matches. Per germline, CDR1 MGHDK and CDR2 SYGVNS. The CDR3 has 13 residues. Measured with immunoSEQ multiplex PCR; TCRdb has only the in-frame clones, and not every one. The sample includes some 29,000 clones, under 95% of them seen just once. The origin of this receptor is a female donor with multiple sclerosis, enrolled in a pregnancy study. The V call is TRBV25-1, the J call TRBJ1-4; 7 bases agree with TRBD1. The sample in question was CD8+ T cells from peripheral blood mononuclear cells, obtained before pregnancy. The CDR3 nucleotides read TGTGCCAGCAGTAACAGGGGAAACGAAAAACTGTTTTTT. The encoded protein is CASSNRGNEKLFF.